The source of this T cell receptor beta chain is a study of T cell responses to AZD1222 COVID-19 vaccine. This clone was counted once. Sequencing was performed with immunoSEQ multiplex PCR; in TCRdb, only in-frame clones are kept and a portion is missing. The sample has 90,000 to 120,000 clones, around 93% seen once. V lost 5 bases and J 4 bases, leaving 7 bases between the germline ends. Germline lookup yields CDR1 GTSNPN and CDR2 SVGIG (reference sequence). The CDR3 is made up of 11 amino acids. The sequence derives from an adult who received the AZD1222 COVID-19 vaccine. Specimen: peripheral blood, collected 28 days after the second AZD1222 dose. The rearrangement links TRBV30 to TRBJ2-3, with a possible D match to TRBD2 (5 bases). The CDR3 loop is CAWEGSDTQYF. CDR3 coding DNA: TGTGCCTGGGAGGGCTCAGATACGCAGTATTTT.